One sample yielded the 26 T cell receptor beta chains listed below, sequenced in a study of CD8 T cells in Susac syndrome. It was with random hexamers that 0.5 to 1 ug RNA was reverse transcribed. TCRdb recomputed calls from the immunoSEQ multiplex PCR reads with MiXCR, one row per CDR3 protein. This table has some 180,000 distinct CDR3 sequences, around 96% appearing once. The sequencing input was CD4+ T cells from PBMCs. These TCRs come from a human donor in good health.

The CDR3 coding sequence is TGCAGTGCTAGCCAGGGCACAGATACGCAGTATTTT. The encoded protein is CSASQGTDTQYF. V is TRBV20-1 and J is TRBJ2-3; D is undetermined. Deletions cut 3 bases from V and 1 base from J, with 5 bases between. CDR1 DFQATT and CDR2 SNEGSKA come from the germline V gene (reference sequence). There are 12 residues in the CDR3.

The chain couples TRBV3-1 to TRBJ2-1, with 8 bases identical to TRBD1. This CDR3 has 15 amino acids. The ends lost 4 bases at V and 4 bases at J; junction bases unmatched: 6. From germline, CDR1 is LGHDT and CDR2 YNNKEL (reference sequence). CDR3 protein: CASSLGQGPYNEQFF. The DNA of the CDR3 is TGTGCCAGCAGCCTCGGACAGGGACCGTACAATGAGCAGTTCTTC.

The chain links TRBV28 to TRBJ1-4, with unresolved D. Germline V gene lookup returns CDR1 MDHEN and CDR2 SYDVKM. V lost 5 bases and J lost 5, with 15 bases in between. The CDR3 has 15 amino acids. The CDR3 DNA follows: TGTGCCAGCAGTACTCCCTCGACAAAGAATGAAAAACTGTTTTTT. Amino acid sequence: CASSTPSTKNEKLFF.

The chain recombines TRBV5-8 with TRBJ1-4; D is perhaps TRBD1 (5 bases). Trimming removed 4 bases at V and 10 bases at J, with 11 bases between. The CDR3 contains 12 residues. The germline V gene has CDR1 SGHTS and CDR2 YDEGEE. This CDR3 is CASSPPGRKLFF. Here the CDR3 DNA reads TGTGCCAGCAGCCCGCCGGGGCGAAAACTGTTTTTT.

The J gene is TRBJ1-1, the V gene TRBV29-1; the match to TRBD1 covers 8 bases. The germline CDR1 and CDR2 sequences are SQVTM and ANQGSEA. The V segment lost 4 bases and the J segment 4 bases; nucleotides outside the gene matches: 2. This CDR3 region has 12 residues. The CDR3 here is CSVAGGGTEAFF. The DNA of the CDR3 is TGCAGCGTTGCAGGGGGCGGCACTGAAGCTTTCTTT.

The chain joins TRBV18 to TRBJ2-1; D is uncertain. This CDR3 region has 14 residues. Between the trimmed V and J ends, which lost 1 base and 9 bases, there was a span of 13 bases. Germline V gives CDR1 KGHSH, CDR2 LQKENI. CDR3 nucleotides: TGTGCCAGCTCACCACTTCAGGAGTATGGTGAGCAGTTCTTC. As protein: CASSPLQEYGEQFF.

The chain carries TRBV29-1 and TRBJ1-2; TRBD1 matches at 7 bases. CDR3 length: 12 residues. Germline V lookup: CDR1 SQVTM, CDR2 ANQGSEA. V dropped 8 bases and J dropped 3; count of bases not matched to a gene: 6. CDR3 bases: TGCAGCTCGTCAGGGGGAGACTATGGCTACACCTTC. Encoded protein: CSSSGGDYGYTF.

CDR3 sequence (DNA): TGTGCCAGCAGTAGACCTCGGGGGGCGACGGAGACCCAGTACTTC. Translated: CASSRPRGATETQYF. The rearrangement links TRBV28 to TRBJ2-5; tentative D call: TRBD2 (7 bases). CDR3 size: 15 residues. The germline V gene has CDR1 MDHEN and CDR2 SYDVKM. V was trimmed by 5 bases and J by 5 bases, leaving 18 bases between them.

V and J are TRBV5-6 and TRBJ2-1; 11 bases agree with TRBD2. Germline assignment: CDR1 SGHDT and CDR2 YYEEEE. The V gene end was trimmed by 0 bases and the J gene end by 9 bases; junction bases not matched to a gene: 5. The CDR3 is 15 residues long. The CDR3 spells CASSLGLAGGVEQFF. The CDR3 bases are TGTGCCAGCAGCTTGGGTCTAGCGGGAGGAGTTGAGCAGTTCTTC.

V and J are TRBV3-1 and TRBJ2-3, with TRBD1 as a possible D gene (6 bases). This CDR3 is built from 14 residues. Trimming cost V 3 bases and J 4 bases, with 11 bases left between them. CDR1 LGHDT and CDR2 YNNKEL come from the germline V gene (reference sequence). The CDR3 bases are TGTGCCAGCAGCCATGAGGGGGTGGCAGATACGCAGTATTTT. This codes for CASSHEGVADTQYF.

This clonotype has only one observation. DNA for the CDR3: TGTGCCAGCTCACCGCTGACTCCCCGGAGGACCGGGGAGCTGTTTTTT. Translated, it gives CASSPLTPRRTGELFF. The chain links TRBV18 to TRBJ2-2; TRBD2 might be the D (5 bases). The V and J ends lost 3 bases and 5 bases respectively, with 16 bases between them. CDR3 length: 16 residues. CDR1 is KGHSH, CDR2 LQKENI, per germline.

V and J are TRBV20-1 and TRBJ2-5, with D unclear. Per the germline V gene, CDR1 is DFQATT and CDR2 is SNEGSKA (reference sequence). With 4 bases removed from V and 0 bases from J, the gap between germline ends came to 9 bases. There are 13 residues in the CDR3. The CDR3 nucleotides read TGCAGTGCTAAGAGGACGTACCAAGAGACCCAGTACTTC. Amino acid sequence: CSAKRTYQETQYF.

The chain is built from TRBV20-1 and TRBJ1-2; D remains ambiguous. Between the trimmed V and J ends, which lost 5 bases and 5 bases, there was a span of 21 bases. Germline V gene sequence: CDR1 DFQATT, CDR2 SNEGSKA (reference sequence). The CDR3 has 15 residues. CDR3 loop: CSALRAPHRDYGYTF. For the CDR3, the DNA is TGCAGTGCTCTCCGGGCCCCGCACCGCGATTATGGCTACACCTTC.

In DNA, the CDR3 is TGTGCCAGCAGCCAAGGAAATACCGACACCGGGGAGCTGTTTTTT. Translated: CASSQGNTDTGELFF. The V call is TRBV14, the J call TRBJ2-2; D is undetermined. Germline V gives CDR1 SGHDN, CDR2 FVKESK. V dropped 1 base and J dropped 3 bases, with 9 bases sitting between them. There are 15 residues in the CDR3.

CDR3 loop: CASSPRTSLNTGELFF. CDR3 sequence (DNA): TGTGCCAGCAGTCCTCGGACTAGCCTGAACACCGGGGAGCTGTTTTTT. The chain joins TRBV6-2 or TRBV6-3 to TRBJ2-2; 8 bases line up with TRBD2. CDR3 size: 16 residues. The trim removed 5 bases at V and 1 base at J, leaving 6 bases unmatched. Germline loops: CDR1 MNHEY, CDR2 SVGEGT.

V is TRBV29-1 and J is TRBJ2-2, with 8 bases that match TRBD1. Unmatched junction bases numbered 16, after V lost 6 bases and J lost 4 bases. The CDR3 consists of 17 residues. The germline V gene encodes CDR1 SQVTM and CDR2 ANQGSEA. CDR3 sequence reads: CSVGGQRQGMGTGELFF. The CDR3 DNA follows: TGCAGCGTAGGGGGTCAAAGACAGGGGATGGGCACCGGGGAGCTGTTTTTT.

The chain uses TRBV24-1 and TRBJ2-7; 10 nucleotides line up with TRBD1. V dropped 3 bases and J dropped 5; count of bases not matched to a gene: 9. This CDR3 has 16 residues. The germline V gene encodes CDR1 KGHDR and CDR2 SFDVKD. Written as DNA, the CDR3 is TGTGCCACCAGTGATACCAGACAGGGGGCATCGAACGAGCAGTACTTC. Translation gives CATSDTRQGASNEQYF.

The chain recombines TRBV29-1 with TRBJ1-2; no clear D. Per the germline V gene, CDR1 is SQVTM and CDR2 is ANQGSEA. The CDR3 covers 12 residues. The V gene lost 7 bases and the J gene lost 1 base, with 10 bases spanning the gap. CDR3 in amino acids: CSASASNYGYTF. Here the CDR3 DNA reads TGCAGCGCCTCTGCGAGTAACTATGGCTACACCTTC.

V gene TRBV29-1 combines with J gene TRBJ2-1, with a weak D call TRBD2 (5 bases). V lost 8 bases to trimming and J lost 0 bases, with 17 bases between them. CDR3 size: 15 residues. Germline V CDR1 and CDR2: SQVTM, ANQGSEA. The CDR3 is CSSGGGVSSYNEQFF. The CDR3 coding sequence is TGCAGCTCCGGAGGTGGGGTTAGCTCCTACAATGAGCAGTTCTTC.

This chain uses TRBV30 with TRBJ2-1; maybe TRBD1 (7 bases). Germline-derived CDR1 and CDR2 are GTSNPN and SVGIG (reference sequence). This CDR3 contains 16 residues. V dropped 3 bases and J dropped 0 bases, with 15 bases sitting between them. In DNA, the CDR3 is TGTGCCTGGAGGGACAGGAGGGGAGGCTCCTACAATGAGCAGTTCTTC. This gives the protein CAWRDRRGGSYNEQFF. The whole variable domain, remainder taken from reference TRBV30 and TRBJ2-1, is SQTIHQWPATLVQPVGSPLSLECTVEGTSNPNLYWYRQAAGRGLQLLFYSVGIGQISSEVPQNLSASRPQDRQFILSSKKLLLSDSGFYLCAWRDRRGGSYNEQFFGPGTRLTVL.

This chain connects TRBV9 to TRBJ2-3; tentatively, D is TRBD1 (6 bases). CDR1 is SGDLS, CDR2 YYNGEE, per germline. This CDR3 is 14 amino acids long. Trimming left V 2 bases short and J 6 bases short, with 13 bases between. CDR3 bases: TGTGCCAGCAGCGTTGCTACAGGGATTGATACGCAGTATTTT. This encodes CASSVATGIDTQYF.

The CDR3, as DNA: TGCAGTGCCCACCAGTACTCAGGAGGTGAGCAGTTCTTC. Protein: CSAHQYSGGEQFF. The chain joins TRBV20-1 to TRBJ2-1; possibly TRBD2 for D (5 bases). This CDR3 is built from 13 residues. With 6 bases removed from V and 9 bases from J, the gap between germline ends came to 18 bases. Germline V gene lookup returns CDR1 DFQATT and CDR2 SNEGSKA (reference sequence).

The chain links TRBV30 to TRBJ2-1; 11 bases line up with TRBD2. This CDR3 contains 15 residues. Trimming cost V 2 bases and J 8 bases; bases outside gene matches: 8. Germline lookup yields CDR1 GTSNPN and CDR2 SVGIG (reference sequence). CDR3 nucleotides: TGTGCCTGGAGTAAGACTAGCGGGATTATCGATGAGCAGTTCTTC. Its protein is CAWSKTSGIIDEQFF.

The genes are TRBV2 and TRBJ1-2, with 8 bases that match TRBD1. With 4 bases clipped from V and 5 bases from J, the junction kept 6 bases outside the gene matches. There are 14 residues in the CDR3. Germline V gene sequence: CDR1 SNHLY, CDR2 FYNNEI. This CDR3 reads CASSGQGARYGYTF. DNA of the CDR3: TGTGCCAGCAGTGGGCAGGGGGCAAGATATGGCTACACCTTC.

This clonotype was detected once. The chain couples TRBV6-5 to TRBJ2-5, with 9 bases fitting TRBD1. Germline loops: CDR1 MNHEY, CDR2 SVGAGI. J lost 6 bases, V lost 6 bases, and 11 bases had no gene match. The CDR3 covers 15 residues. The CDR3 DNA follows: TGTGCCAGCAGATTGTCGGGACAGGGTTTTCAGACCCAGTACTTC. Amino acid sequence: CASRLSGQGFQTQYF.

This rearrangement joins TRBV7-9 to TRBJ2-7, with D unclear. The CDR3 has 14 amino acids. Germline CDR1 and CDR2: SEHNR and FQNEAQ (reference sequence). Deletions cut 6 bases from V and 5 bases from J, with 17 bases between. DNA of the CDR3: TGTGCCAGCAGATACGGACGGACCTCTGACGAGCAGTACTTC. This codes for CASRYGRTSDEQYF. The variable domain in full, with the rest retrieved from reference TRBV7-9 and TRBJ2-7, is DTGVSQNPRHKITKRGQNVTFRCDPISEHNRLYWYRQTLGQGPEFLTYFQNEAQLEKSRLLSDRFSAERPKGSFSTLEIQRTEQGDSAMYLCASRYGRTSDEQYFGPGTRLTVT.